Below, 6 T cell receptor beta chains from the same sample are listed, as sequenced in a study of OX40 agonist ivuxolimab in advanced cancers. TCRdb's table, derived via immunoSEQ multiplex PCR, lists solely in-frame clones and lacks some. The table includes 65,000 to 70,000 clones, roughly 73% detected once. The starting material was CD4+ or CD8+ T cells sorted from blood, obtained in a trial of the OX40 agonist ivuxolimab. The origin of the receptors is an adult with an advanced solid tumor such as melanoma, head and neck, liver or kidney cancer.

This chain links TRBV5-1 with TRBJ1-6; TRBD1 might be the D (6 bases). Germline V lookup: CDR1 SGHRS, CDR2 YFSETQ. This CDR3 has 14 amino acids. V was pared by 5 bases and J by 7 bases, with 13 bases between. The DNA of the CDR3 is TGCGCCAGCAGAAACAGGGATGCGAATTCACCCCTCCACTTT. It is translated as CASRNRDANSPLHF.

V usage is TRBV6-4 and J usage is TRBJ2-2, with TRBD1 matching 7 bases. This CDR3 spans 12 amino acids. Trimming took 8 bases from V and 7 from J; bases not matched to a gene: 4. Looked up from germline, CDR1 is MRHNA and CDR2 is SNTAGT. The CDR3 DNA sequence: TGTGCCAGCCATCAGGGGGTCGGGGAGCTGTTTTTT. It translates to CASHQGVGELFF.

The chain has TRBV18 and TRBJ2-5; 9 bases agree with TRBD2. Germline loops: CDR1 KGHSH, CDR2 LQKENI. V trimming: 1 base; J trimming: 0 bases; junction bases outside the gene matches: 3. The CDR3 covers 16 residues. The CDR3 DNA reads as TGTGCCAGCTCACCACGACTAGCGGAGAACCAAGAGACCCAGTACTTC. It translates to CASSPRLAENQETQYF.

The gene calls are TRBV5-4 and TRBJ2-3, with D uncertain. Deletions cut 2 bases from V and 2 bases from J, with 9 bases between. This CDR3 is 14 amino acids long. Germline values: CDR1 SGHNT, CDR2 YYREEE (reference sequence). For the CDR3, the DNA is TGTGCCAGCAGCTTAGGTGGTAACACAGATACGCAGTATTTT. Its translation: CASSLGGNTDTQYF.

The J gene is TRBJ1-1, the V gene TRBV30, with no clear D. The length of the CDR3 is 14 residues. The germline CDR1 and CDR2 sequences are GTSNPN and SVGIG (reference sequence). Trimming took off 4 bases at V and 4 bases at J, with 16 bases between the two ends. The CDR3 loop reads CAWNKGGRITEAFF. In DNA form, the CDR3 reads TGTGCCTGGAACAAAGGAGGGCGGATCACTGAAGCTTTCTTT.

V gene TRBV7-8 combines with J gene TRBJ2-5, with 7 bases matching TRBD2. The CDR3 spans 18 residues. Trimming took 3 bases from V and 4 from J; bases not matched to a gene: 17. Germline CDR1 reads SGHVS; CDR2 reads FQNEAQ. The CDR3 spells CASSLGRASGWFRETQYF. CDR3 nucleotides: TGTGCCAGCAGCTTGGGCAGAGCTAGCGGATGGTTCAGAGAGACCCAGTACTTC.